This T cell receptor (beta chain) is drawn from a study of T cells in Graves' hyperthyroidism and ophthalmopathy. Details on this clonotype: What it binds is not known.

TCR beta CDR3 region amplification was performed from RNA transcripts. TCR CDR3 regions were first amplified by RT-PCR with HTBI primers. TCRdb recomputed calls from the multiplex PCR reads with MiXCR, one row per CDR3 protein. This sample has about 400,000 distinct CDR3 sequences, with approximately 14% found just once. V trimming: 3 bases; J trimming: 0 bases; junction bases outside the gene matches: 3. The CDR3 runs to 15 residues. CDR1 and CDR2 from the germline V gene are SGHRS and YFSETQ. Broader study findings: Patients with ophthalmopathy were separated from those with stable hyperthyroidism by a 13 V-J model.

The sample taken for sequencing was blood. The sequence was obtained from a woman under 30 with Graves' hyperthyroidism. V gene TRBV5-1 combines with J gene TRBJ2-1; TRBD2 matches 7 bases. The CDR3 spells CASSYRDYSYNEQFF. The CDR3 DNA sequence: TGCGCCAGCAGCTACCGGGACTACTCCTACAATGAGCAGTTCTTC. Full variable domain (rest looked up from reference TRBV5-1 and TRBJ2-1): KAGVTQTPRYLIKTRGQQVTLSCSPISGHRSVSWYQQTPGQGLQFLFEYFSETQRNKGNFPGRFSGRQFSNSRSEMNVSTLELGDSALYLCASSYRDYSYNEQFFGPGTRLTVL.